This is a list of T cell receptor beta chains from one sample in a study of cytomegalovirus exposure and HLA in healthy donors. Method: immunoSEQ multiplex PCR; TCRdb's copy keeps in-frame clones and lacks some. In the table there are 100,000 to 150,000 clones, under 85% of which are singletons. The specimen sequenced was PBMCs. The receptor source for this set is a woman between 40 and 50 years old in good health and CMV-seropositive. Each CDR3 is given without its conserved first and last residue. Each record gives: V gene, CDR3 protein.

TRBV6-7,ASSVYMRGGTYEQY
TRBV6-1,ASNPGTYEQY
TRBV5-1,ASSLRVGRGYNEQF
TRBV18,ASSPLGLAGSTYNEQF
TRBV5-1,ASSFDGGAGNEQF
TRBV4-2,ASSQGTVPDTEAF
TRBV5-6,ASSLGQGASNIQY
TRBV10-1,ASSEAPFSEQY
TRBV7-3,ASSLTPFLEQY
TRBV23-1,ASSRALVAGEETQY
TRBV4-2,ASSQLQGSYEQY
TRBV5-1,ASSLGRLTSTGTDSGYT
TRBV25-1,ASSGTGQGNTGELF
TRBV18,ASSPRPVSTDTQY
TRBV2,ASSEETGEEQY
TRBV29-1,SVDRVERGDTQY
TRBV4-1,ASSQAFDTQY
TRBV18,ASSPGPGQGITGELF
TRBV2,ASSEEQGSGNTIY
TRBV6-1,ASSDWDSYNTEAF
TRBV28,ASSFRGAGGDQTQY
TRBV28,ASTQTGPSNYGYT
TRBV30,AWSRGGAGTEAF
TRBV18,ASSRGENQPQH
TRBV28,ASSVGGAGQETQY
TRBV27,ASSSGGRDLFGKNIQY
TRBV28,ASTLTSGRRKGETQY
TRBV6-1,ASSRDRVSEAF
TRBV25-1,ASSEATAAYNEQF
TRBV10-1,ASSGYGSGQF
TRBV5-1,ASSLRQGYGYT
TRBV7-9,ASSRQFTGELF
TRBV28,ASIYIGTGGSEAF
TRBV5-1,ASSSDTRNYGYT
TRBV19,ASSRGLAINEQF
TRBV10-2,ASSGQGNTEAF
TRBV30,AWSTLTGGRGYT
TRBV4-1,ASSQGLGYTGEQY
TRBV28,ASSLSGGTDTQY
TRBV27,ASSQDRGSGKLF
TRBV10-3,AISESWGAAQSNTGELF
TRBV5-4,ASSLNVARKSSYEQY
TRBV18,ASSPVSSQETQY
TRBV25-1,ASSEPPLSGSMNEQF
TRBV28,ASSLWIGTEVNEKLF
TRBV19,ASSIGNPGRNQPQH
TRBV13,ASSLEAGEKGTQY
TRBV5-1,ASSLEGSYGYT
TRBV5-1,ASSLQISNYGYT
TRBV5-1,ASSSGQGNNEQF
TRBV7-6,ASSLRASGSSLYNEQF
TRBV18,ASSTGQKLQETQY
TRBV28,ASSFGGRVFDEQY
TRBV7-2,ASSPQAGVVGNEQF
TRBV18,ASSPPGQGQPQH